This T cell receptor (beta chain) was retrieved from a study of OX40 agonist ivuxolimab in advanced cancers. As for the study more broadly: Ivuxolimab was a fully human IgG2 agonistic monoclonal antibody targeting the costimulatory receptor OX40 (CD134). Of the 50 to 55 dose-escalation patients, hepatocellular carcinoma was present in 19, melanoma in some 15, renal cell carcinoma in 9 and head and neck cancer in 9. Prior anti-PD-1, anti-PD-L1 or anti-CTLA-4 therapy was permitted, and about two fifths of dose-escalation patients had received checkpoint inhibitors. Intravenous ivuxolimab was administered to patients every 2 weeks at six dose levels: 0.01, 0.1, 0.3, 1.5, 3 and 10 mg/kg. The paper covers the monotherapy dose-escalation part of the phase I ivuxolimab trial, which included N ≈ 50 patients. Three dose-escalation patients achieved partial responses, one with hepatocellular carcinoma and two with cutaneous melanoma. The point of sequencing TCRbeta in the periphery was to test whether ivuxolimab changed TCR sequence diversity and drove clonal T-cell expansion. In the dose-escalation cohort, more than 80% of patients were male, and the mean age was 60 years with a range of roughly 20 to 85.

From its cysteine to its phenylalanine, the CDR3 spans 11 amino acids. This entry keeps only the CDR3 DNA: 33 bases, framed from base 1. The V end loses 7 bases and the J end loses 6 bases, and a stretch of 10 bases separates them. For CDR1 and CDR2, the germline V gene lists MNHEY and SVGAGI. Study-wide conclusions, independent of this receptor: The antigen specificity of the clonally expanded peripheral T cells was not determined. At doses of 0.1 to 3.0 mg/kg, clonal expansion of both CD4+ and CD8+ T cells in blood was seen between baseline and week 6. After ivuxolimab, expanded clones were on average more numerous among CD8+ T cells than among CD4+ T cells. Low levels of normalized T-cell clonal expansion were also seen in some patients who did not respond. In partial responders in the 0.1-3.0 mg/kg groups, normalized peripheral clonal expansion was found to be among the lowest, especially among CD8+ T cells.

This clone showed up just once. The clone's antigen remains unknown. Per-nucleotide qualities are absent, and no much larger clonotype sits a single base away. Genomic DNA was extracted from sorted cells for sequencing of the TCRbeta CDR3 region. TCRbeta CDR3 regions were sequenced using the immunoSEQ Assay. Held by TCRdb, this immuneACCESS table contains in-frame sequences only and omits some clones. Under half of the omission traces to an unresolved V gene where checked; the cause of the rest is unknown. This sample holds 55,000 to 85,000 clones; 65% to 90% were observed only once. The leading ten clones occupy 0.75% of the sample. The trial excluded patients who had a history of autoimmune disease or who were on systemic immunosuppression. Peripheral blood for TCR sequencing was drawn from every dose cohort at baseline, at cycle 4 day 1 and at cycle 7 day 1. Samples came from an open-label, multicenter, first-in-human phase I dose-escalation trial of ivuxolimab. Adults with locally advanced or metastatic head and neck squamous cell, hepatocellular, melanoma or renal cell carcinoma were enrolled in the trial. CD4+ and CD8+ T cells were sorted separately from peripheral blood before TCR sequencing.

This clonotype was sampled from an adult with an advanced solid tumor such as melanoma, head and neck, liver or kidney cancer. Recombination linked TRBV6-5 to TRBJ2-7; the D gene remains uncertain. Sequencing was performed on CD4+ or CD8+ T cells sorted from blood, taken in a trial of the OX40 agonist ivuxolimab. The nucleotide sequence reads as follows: TGTGCCAGCACCTCGGAACTCGAGCAGTACTTC. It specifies CASTSELEQYF.